This T cell receptor beta chain originates from a study of T cell responses to AZD1222 COVID-19 vaccine. Sequenced by immunoSEQ multiplex PCR; TCRdb stores in-frame clones only, minus some. The table lists tens of thousands of clones, about three quarters of them singletons. Germline loops: CDR1 SGHNT, CDR2 YENEEA. There are 19 residues in the CDR3. The V and J ends lost 5 bases and 3 bases respectively, with 28 bases between them. The sample was peripheral blood, taken on day 0 of AZD1222 vaccination. The source of this sequence is an adult in good health. The chain has TRBV11-3 and TRBJ1-2; D gene unclear. CDR3 in DNA: TGTGCCAGCAGCCCCCTGGTTCCTCGGTCCCACTCCCGGGACTATGGCTACACCTTC. It encodes CASSPLVPRSHSRDYGYTF.